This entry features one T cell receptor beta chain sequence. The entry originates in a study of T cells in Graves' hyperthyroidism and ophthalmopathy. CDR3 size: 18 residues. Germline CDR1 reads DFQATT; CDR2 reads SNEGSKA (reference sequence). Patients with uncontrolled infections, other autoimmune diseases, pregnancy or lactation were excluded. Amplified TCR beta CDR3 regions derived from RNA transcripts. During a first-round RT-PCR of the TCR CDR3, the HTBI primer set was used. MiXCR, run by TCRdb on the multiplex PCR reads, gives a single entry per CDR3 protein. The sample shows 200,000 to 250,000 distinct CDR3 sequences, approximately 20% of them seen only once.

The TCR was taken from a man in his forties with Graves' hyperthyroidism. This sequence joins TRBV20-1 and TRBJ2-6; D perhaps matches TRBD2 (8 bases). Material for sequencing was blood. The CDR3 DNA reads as TGCAATGCCGTGCCAGTGACAGGGACTAGTTCTGGGGCCAACGTCCTGACTTTC. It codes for CNAVPVTGTSSGANVLTF.